What follows are 17 T cell receptor beta chains derived from one specimen sequenced in a study of cytomegalovirus exposure and HLA in healthy donors. Researchers ran the PCR with 60 Vbeta and 13 Jbeta primers. TCRdb keeps only in-frame clones here, not all; method: immunoSEQ multiplex PCR. Counted here are around 200,000 clones, roughly 70% occurring once; the ten biggest clones make up 2.9%. Sequencing input: PBMCs. These receptors originate from a male donor in good health and CMV-seronegative.

This chain uses TRBV30 with TRBJ1-6; 9 bases fit TRBD1. Trimming at V came to 3 bases and at J to 9 bases, leaving 9 bases not matched to a gene. The CDR3 spans 15 residues. Germline CDR1 reads GTSNPN; CDR2 reads SVGIG (reference sequence). CDR3 sequence: CAWSPGTGRGSPLHF. The DNA for the CDR3 is TGTGCCTGGAGCCCCGGGACAGGGCGAGGTTCACCCCTCCACTTT.

This clone was picked up a small number of times. CDR3 sequence: CASSYSTRDQPQHF. The CDR3 nucleotides read TGTGCCAGCAGTTACTCGACTAGAGATCAGCCCCAGCATTTT. V and J are TRBV6-6 and TRBJ1-5, with D hard to call. The ends were cut back, 0 bases at V and 5 bases at J, with 8 bases in the middle. Germline V gene lookup returns CDR1 MNHNY and CDR2 SVGAGI (reference sequence). The CDR3 covers 14 residues.

The chain uses TRBV30 and TRBJ1-3; 10 bases agree with TRBD1. CDR1 GTSNPN and CDR2 SVGIG come from the germline V gene (reference sequence). Trimming removed 5 bases from V and 7 bases from J; junction bases left unmatched: 5. The CDR3 contains 13 residues. The CDR3 loop is CAWAGTGANTIYF. DNA for the CDR3: TGTGCCTGGGCCGGGACAGGGGCCAACACCATATATTTT.

The CDR3 coding sequence is TGTGCCACGACGGGCCGACGGGAGGGCGACTCATACGAGCAGTACTTC. Encoded protein: CATTGRREGDSYEQYF. V is TRBV28 and J is TRBJ2-7; TRBD2 matches at 8 bases. Per germline, CDR1 MDHEN and CDR2 SYDVKM. This CDR3 is 16 amino acids long. Trimming at V came to 10 bases and at J to 4 bases, leaving 18 bases not matched to a gene.

The chain couples TRBV11-2 to TRBJ2-3; maybe TRBD2 (6 bases). The CDR3 is 13 amino acids. CDR1 and CDR2 from the germline V gene are SGHAT and FQNNGV. V was pared by 8 bases and J by 6 bases, with 15 bases between. The CDR3 spells CASFQTGSDTQYF. The CDR3 coding sequence is TGTGCCAGCTTCCAGACCGGGAGCGATACGCAGTATTTT.

In this sample, this clone turned up a few times. The V call is TRBV5-4, the J call TRBJ2-1, with D possibly matching TRBD2 (5 bases). From germline, CDR1 is SGHNT and CDR2 YYREEE (reference sequence). The V end was cut by 0 bases, the J end by 0 bases, with 13 bases between. CDR3 length: 17 amino acids. DNA for the CDR3: TGTGCCAGCAGCTTGGGGCAGCGGTTGAGCTCCTACAATGAGCAGTTCTTC. It codes for CASSLGQRLSSYNEQFF.

V and J are TRBV5-1 and TRBJ2-7, with TRBD1 as a possible D gene (6 bases). This CDR3 has 14 residues. The germline V gene has CDR1 SGHRS and CDR2 YFSETQ. Trimming pared 0 bases from V and 0 bases from J, leaving 7 bases between. The CDR3 bases are TGCGCCAGCAGCTTGGGGGACATCTCCTACGAGCAGTACTTC. The encoded protein is CASSLGDISYEQYF.

V is TRBV5-5 and J is TRBJ2-1; 9 nucleotides agree with TRBD1. The ends lost 9 bases at V and 3 bases at J; junction bases unmatched: 16. The CDR3 covers 17 residues. Germline loops: CDR1 SGHKS, CDR2 YYEKEE (reference sequence). DNA of the CDR3: TGTGCCACTTCCGGGACAGGGAAAAGTATCAGCTACAATGAGCAGTTCTTC. Amino acids: CATSGTGKSISYNEQFF.

This clone appeared a single time. The CDR3 sequence is CSAQQGFDTGELFF. The CDR3 coding sequence is TGCAGCGCACAACAGGGATTTGACACCGGGGAGCTGTTTTTT. V is TRBV29-1 and J is TRBJ2-2; weak D call: TRBD1 (6 bases). There are 14 residues in the CDR3. V was cut by 7 bases and J by 3 bases, with 15 bases left in between. Germline loops: CDR1 SQVTM, CDR2 ANQGSEA.

The chain is built from TRBV9 and TRBJ1-5; perhaps TRBD1 as D (5 bases). The CDR3 totals 15 residues. Germline V gives CDR1 SGDLS, CDR2 YYNGEE. Between the trimmed V and J ends, which lost 0 bases and 4 bases, there was a span of 11 bases. Here the CDR3 DNA reads TGTGCCAGCAGCGTAGGGGCGTCAGGGAATCAGCCCCAGCATTTT. Its translation is CASSVGASGNQPQHF.

This clone came up once. V usage is TRBV5-6 and J usage is TRBJ2-6; D gene uncertain. The CDR3 covers 15 residues. With 0 bases removed from V and 0 bases from J, the gap between germline ends came to 4 bases. Germline CDR1 reads SGHDT; CDR2 reads YYEEEE. CDR3 DNA: TGTGCCAGCAGCTTGGGAGGCTCTGGGGCCAACGTCCTGACTTTC. Translating it yields CASSLGGSGANVLTF. The full variable domain, rest sourced from reference TRBV5-6 and TRBJ2-6, is DAGVTQSPTHLIKTRGQQVTLRCSPKSGHDTVSWYQQALGQGPQFIFQYYEEEERQRGNFPDRFSGHQFPNYSSELNVNALLLGDSALYLCASSLGGSGANVLTFGAGSRLTVL.

This chain joins TRBV10-3 and TRBJ1-5, with TRBD1 identical over 8 bases. The V segment lost 10 bases and the J segment 4 bases; nucleotides outside the gene matches: 6. CDR1 is ENHRY, CDR2 SYGVKD, per germline. The CDR3 has 13 amino acids. The CDR3, as DNA: TGTGCCACCATGACAGGGGCGAATCAGCCCCAGCATTTT. The encoded protein is CATMTGANQPQHF.

The genes are TRBV4-2 and TRBJ2-5, with D tentatively TRBD1 (6 bases). The DNA end is a closer match to TRBJ2-7, so the J assignment may be wrong. The germline gives CDR1 LGHNA, CDR2 YNFKEQ. There are 14 residues in the CDR3. The DNA for the CDR3 is TGTGCCAGCAGCCAAAACGCAGGGGCCTACGAGCAGTACTTC. Encoded protein: CASSQNAGAYEQYF.

In its sample, this clone was seen a few times. CDR3 nucleotide sequence: TGTGCCAGCAGTTACTGGAGCGGTTCCGACACCGGGGAGCTGTTTTTT. Amino acid sequence: CASSYWSGSDTGELFF. The gene calls are TRBV6-5 and TRBJ2-2, with D possibly being TRBD2 (5 bases). This CDR3 is 16 amino acids long. Germline V gene data show CDR1 as MNHEY and CDR2 as SVGAGI. Between the trimmed V and J ends, which lost 1 base and 3 bases, there was a span of 12 bases.

This clone has only one observation. This chain connects TRBV28 to TRBJ1-5; 9 nucleotides agree with TRBD1. The germline V gene has CDR1 MDHEN and CDR2 SYDVKM. Losses at the gene ends were 6 bases for V and 0 bases for J; bases not matched to a gene: 12. The CDR3 has 18 amino acids. DNA for the CDR3: TGTGCCAGCAGCTCGGGACAGGGAGGATCATATAGCAATCAGCCCCAGCATTTT. This sequence encodes CASSSGQGGSYSNQPQHF.

The V call is TRBV6-1, the J call TRBJ2-7; 9 bases line up with TRBD1. V lost 5 bases, J lost 3 bases, and 5 bases stayed unmatched. Germline values: CDR1 MNHNS, CDR2 SASEGT. There are 14 residues in the CDR3. CDR3 in DNA: TGTGCCAGCAGTCCGGACAGGGGAAACTACGAGCAGTACTTC. Translated, it gives CASSPDRGNYEQYF.

The chain uses TRBV5-1 and TRBJ2-7, with 9 bases fitting TRBD2. The CDR3 runs to 14 residues. J lost 6 bases, V lost 0 bases, and 4 bases had no gene match. The germline CDR1 and CDR2 sequences are SGHRS and YFSETQ. The CDR3 spells CASSLDPAGGEQYF. DNA for the CDR3: TGCGCCAGCAGCTTGGATCCAGCGGGAGGCGAGCAGTACTTC.